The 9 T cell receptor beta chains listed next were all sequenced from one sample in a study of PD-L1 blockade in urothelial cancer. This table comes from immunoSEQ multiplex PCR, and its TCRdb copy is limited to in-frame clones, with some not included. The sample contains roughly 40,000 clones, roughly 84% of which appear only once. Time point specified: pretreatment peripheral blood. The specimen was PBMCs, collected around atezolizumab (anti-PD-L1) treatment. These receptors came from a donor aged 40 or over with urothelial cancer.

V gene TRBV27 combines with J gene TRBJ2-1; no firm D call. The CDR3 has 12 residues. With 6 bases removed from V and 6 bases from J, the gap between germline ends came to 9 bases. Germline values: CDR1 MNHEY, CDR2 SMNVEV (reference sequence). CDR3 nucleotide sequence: TGTGCCAGCAGGGCTAGGCCCAATGAGCAGTTCTTC. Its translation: CASRARPNEQFF.

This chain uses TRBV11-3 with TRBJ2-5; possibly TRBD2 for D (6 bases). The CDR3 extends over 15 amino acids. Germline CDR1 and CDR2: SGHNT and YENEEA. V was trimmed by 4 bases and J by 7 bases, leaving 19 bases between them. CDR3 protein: CASSSGGGLKGTQYF. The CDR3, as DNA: TGTGCCAGCAGCTCAGGCGGAGGGCTCAAGGGGACCCAGTACTTC.

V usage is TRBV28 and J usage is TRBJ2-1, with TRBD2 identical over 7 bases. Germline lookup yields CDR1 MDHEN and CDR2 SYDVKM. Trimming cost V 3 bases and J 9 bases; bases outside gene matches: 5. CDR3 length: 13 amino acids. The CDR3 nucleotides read TGTGCCAGCAGTTTTTTGCGGGAGTCTGAGCAGTTCTTC. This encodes CASSFLRESEQFF. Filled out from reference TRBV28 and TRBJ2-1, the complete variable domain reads DVKVTQSSRYLVKRTGEKVFLECVQDMDHENMFWYRQDPGLGLRLIYFSYDVKMKEKGDIPEGYSVSREKKERFSLILESASTNQTSMYLCASSFLRESEQFFGPGTRLTVL.

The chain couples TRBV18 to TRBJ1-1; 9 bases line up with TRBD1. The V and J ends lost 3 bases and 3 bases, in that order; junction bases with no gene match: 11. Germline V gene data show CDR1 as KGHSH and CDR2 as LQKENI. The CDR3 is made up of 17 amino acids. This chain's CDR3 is CASSPTAGTGYDTEAFF. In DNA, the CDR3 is TGTGCCAGCTCACCGACCGCGGGGACAGGGTACGACACTGAAGCTTTCTTT. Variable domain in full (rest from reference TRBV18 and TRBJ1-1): NAGVMQNPRHLVRRRGQEARLRCSPMKGHSHVYWYRQLPEEGLKFMVYLQKENIIDESGMPKERFSAEFPKEGPSILRIQQVVRGDSAAYFCASSPTAGTGYDTEAFFGQGTRLTVV.

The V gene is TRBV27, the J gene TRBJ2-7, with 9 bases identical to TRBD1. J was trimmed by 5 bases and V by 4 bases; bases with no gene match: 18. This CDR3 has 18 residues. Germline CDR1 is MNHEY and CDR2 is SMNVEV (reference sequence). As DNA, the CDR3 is TGTGCCAGCAGTTATAGAGGGGTCCCCCGGGACAGGGTCCACGAGCAGTACTTC. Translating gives CASSYRGVPRDRVHEQYF.

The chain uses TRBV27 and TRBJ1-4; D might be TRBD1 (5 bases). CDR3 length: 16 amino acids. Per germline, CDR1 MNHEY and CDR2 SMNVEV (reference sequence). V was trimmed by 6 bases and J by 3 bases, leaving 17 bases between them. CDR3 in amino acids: CASSVRRGRANEKLFF. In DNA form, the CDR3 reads TGTGCCAGCAGCGTGCGGAGGGGAAGGGCTAATGAAAAACTGTTTTTT.

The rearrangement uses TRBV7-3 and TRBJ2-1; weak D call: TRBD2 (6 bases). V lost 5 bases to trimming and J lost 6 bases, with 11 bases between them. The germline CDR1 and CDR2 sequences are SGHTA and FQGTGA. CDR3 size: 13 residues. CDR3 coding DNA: TGTGCCAGCAGCCTCGGAGGGCCCAATGAGCAGTTCTTC. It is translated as CASSLGGPNEQFF.

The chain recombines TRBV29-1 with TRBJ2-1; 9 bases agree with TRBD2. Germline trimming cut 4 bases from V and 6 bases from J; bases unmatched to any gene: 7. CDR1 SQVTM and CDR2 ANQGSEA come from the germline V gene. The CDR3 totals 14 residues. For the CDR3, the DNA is TGCAGCGTTGCCCGGACTAGCGCCCTCAATGAGCAGTTCTTC. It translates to CSVARTSALNEQFF.

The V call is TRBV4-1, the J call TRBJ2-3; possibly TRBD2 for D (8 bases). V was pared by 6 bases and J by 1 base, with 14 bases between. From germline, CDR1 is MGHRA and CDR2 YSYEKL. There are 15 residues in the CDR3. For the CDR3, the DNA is TGCGCCAGCAGACCGGGAGGGGGCCGCACAGATACGCAGTATTTT. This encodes CASRPGGGRTDTQYF.